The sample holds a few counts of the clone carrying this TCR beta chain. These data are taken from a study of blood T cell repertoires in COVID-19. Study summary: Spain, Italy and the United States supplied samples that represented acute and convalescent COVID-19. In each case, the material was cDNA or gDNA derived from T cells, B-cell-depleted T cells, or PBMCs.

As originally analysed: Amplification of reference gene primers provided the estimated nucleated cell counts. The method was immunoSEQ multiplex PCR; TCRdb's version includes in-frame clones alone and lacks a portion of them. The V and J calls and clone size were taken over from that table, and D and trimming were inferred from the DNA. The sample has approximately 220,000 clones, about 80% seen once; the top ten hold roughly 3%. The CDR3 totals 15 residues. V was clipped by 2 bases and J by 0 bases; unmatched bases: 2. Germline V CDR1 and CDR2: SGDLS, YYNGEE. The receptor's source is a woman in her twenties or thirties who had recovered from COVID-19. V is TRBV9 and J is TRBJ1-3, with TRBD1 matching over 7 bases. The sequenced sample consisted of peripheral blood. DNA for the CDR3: TGTGCCAGCAGCGTGGGACAGTACTCTGGAAACACCATATATTTT. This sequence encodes CASSVGQYSGNTIYF. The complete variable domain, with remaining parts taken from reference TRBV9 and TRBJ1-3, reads DSGVTQTPKHLITATGQRVTLRCSPRSGDLSVYWYQQSLDQGLQFLIQYYNGEERAKGNILERFSAQQFPDLHSELNLSSLELGDSALYFCASSVGQYSGNTIYFGEGSWLTVV.